This T cell receptor beta chain was captured by sequencing in a study of technical replicates of blood from a few donors. Assay used: immunoSEQ multiplex PCR; TCRdb lists only in-frame clones, some missing. The data show 50,000 to 55,000 clones, 86% seen once. J was trimmed by 2 bases and V by 1 base; bases with no gene match: 6. The CDR3 length is 16 residues. Germline CDR1 reads LGHNA; CDR2 reads YSLEER. The chain joins TRBV4-3 to TRBJ1-1, with 8 bases identical to TRBD1. The TCR was taken from a human donor in good health. Some clones in this sample may be carry-over from other donors' samples. The specimen was PBMCs. CDR3 nucleotides: TGCGCCAGCAGCCAAGCTTTGGACAGGGTAAACACTGAAGCTTTCTTT. This sequence encodes CASSQALDRVNTEAFF.